The sample holds many counts of the clone carrying this TCR beta chain. Its target is unknown. Germline V gene lookup returns CDR1 DFQATT and CDR2 SNEGSKA (reference sequence). Trimming removed 1 base at V and 7 bases at J, with 25 bases between. There are 17 residues in the CDR3. Amplification of TCR beta CDR3 regions used RNA transcripts. HTBI primers were employed in first-round RT-PCR, then a second-round multiplex PCR followed. TCRdb reprocessed the multiplex PCR reads via MiXCR and lists one record per CDR3 protein. The data show 200,000 to 250,000 distinct CDR3 sequences, roughly 21% seen once. The record originates from a study of Graves' ophthalmopathy and Graves' hyperthyroidism. Patients were left out if they had other autoimmune diseases, uncontrolled infections, pregnancy or lactation. Diagnoses were established from clinical symptoms, serum thyroxine, TRAb, thyroid ultrasound and orbital computed tomography. What supplied the PBMCs was roughly 11 ml of fresh peripheral blood.

Study-wide results and caveats: Most thyroid-expanded clonotypes exceeding 0.001 frequency were also found in blood.

The sequence came from a woman aged 50 to 60 with Graves' ophthalmopathy. The chain recombines TRBV20-1 with TRBJ1-2, with D possibly TRBD1 on 5 matching bases. Sequencing used peripheral blood. The CDR3 loop reads CSARVPGRAKTASGYTF. In nucleotides, the CDR3 is TGCAGTGCTAGAGTCCCAGGCAGGGCAAAGACCGCTTCTGGCTACACCTTC.